These T cell receptor beta chains were read from a single sample in a study of vaccination and CD4 T cells after COVID-19. From the PCR reads, TCRdb called clonotypes with MiXCR, one entry per CDR3 protein. The sample shows about 19,000 distinct CDR3 sequences, around 55% of them seen only once. No cognate antigen is known for these TCRs. Sequencing was carried out using CD4+ T cells from blood, cultured in vitro. These receptors were obtained from a human donor who had recovered from COVID-19. The CDR3 runs from the conserved cysteine through the conserved F or W. The D gene is left open where the match is weak. Clone sizes are given selectively: once, few, many, or a class where the clone is expanded.

DNA | CDR3 | D | V | size | J
TGTGCCAGCAGTTTAAGGGCAGGGGTTCAGCCCCAGCATTTT | CASSLRAGVQPQHF | - | TRBV12-3/TRBV12-4 | - | TRBJ1-5
TGTGCCAGCACCAAAGGGACCAACACTGAAGCTTTCTTT | CASTKGTNTEAFF | - | TRBV6-1 | few | TRBJ1-1
TGTGCCAGCAGTGAAATCCGTCAAGAGACCCAGTACTTC | CASSEIRQETQYF | - | TRBV6-1 | - | TRBJ2-5
TGTGCCTCAAAGGGGACGGGAGACTGGACCGGGGAGCTGTTTTTT | CASKGTGDWTGELFF | - | TRBV19 | - | TRBJ2-2
TGTGCCAGCAGTTACCCCCAGACAGGGTCGGCCTCAGCCCCCCAGTATTTT | CASSYPQTGSASAPQYF | TRBD1 | TRBV6-2/TRBV6-3 | few | TRBJ2-3
TGTGCTAGCAGCTTAGGCGGGGATGGGGCCAACGTCCTGACTTTC | CASSLGGDGANVLTF | - | TRBV7-6 | - | TRBJ2-6
TGTGCCAGTAGTATAACGGGGGAGCCGGGGGGAGATACGCAGTATTTT | CASSITGEPGGDTQYF | TRBD2 | TRBV19 | - | TRBJ2-3
TGCAGTGCCGAGGCTGGGGCCAACGTCCTGACTTTC | CSAEAGANVLTF | - | TRBV20-1 | - | TRBJ2-6
TGCAGTGCTAGTAGGGACTCCTCCTACAATGAGCAGTTCTTC | CSASRDSSYNEQFF | - | TRBV20-1 | - | TRBJ2-1
TGTGCCAGCAGCTTAGGGACAGGTCACTACGAGCAGTACTTC | CASSLGTGHYEQYF | TRBD1 | TRBV7-2 | few | TRBJ2-7
TGTGCCAGCAGCCGGGGGGAGGAGAGGGCTGAAGCTTTCTTT | CASSRGEERAEAFF | - | TRBV7-9 | - | TRBJ1-1
TGTGCCAGCAGCCCAAGAAACTCTGACAACACCTTC | CASSPRNSDNTF | - | TRBV7-8 | - | TRBJ1-2
TGTGCCAGCTCCCTTACGCCAGGGGAGGAAGGCTACACCTTC | CASSLTPGEEGYTF | - | TRBV18 | - | TRBJ1-2
TGTGCCAGCAGCCCTCGTTCGGGCGGCGGGAACTATGGCTACACCTTC | CASSPRSGGGNYGYTF | - | TRBV7-3 | - | TRBJ1-2
TGTGCCAGCAGTTTAAGGGCAGACTACGAGCAGTACTTC | CASSLRADYEQYF | - | TRBV12-3/TRBV12-4 | few | TRBJ2-7
TGTGCCATCAGTGATGCCGTAGTCACTGAAGCTTTCTTT | CAISDAVVTEAFF | - | TRBV10-3 | - | TRBJ1-1
TGTGCCAGCAGCCCCCCAAACAGGGGGCCCTACGAGCAGTACTTC | CASSPPNRGPYEQYF | TRBD1 | TRBV7-2 | - | TRBJ2-7
TGCGCCAGCAGCACCGGACAGGGGGCATGGGGCTACACCTTC | CASSTGQGAWGYTF | TRBD1 | TRBV5-1 | - | TRBJ1-2
TGCAGTGCTACAGGCGGATCCTACAATGAGCAGTTCTTC | CSATGGSYNEQFF | - | TRBV20-1 | once | TRBJ2-1
TGCGCCAGCAGTCACGTAACAGGGGCTAGGTACGAGCAGTACTTC | CASSHVTGARYEQYF | TRBD1 | TRBV7-2 | - | TRBJ2-7
TGCAGTGCTAGTGGGCTAGCGGGAGGGCCCCGCACAGATACGCAGTATTTT | CSASGLAGGPRTDTQYF | TRBD2 | TRBV20-1 | - | TRBJ2-3
TGTGCCAGCAGCCCTTCGAGGGGGGCGAGAGATACGCAGTATTTT | CASSPSRGARDTQYF | - | TRBV12-3/TRBV12-4 | - | TRBJ2-3
TGCAGTGCCGAGTCTTCAAGTCGGGACACAGATACGCAGTATTTT | CSAESSSRDTDTQYF | - | TRBV20-1 | - | TRBJ2-3
TGTGCCAGCAGGGGGACCTCTGGAAACACCATATATTTT | CASRGTSGNTIYF | - | TRBV7-2 | few | TRBJ1-3
TGTGCCAGCAGTTTCCGACAGGGGACGAGAGAGGCAGATACGCAGTATTTT | CASSFRQGTREADTQYF | TRBD1 | TRBV12-3/TRBV12-4 | - | TRBJ2-3
TGTGCCAGCTCACCAGGGGTTGGGGATAGCAATCAGTCCCAGCATTTT | CASSPGVGDSNQSQHF | - | TRBV18 | - | TRBJ1-5
TGTGCCAGCAGTTACTCCGGAGGTAACTATGGCTACACCTTC | CASSYSGGNYGYTF | - | TRBV6-5 | few | TRBJ1-2
TGTGCCACCAGCAGACAGGGGATAGGGGAGACCCAGTACTTC | CATSRQGIGETQYF | - | TRBV15 | - | TRBJ2-5
TGTGCCAGCAGGGAGCTACCATCGGGTGGCTACACCTTC | CASRELPSGGYTF | - | TRBV6-1 | few | TRBJ1-2
TGTGCCACCTCACGAGGGATCGGGGAGACCCAGTACTTC | CATSRGIGETQYF | - | TRBV19 | - | TRBJ2-5
TGTGCCACCAGTGGGGGTGCAGGGGCTGGTACGCAGTATTTT | CATSGGAGAGTQYF | - | TRBV24-1 | - | TRBJ2-3
TGTGCCAGCAGCGCCCCCCTAAAGACCGCTGAAGCTTTCTTT | CASSAPLKTAEAFF | - | TRBV2 | - | TRBJ1-1
TGCAGTGCTAGGATTCTCCGGGACAGGGACCACGAGCAGTACTTC | CSARILRDRDHEQYF | TRBD1 | TRBV20-1 | - | TRBJ2-7
TGTGCCAGCAGTTACTCGGGACTTCCGACCTACGAGCAGTACTTC | CASSYSGLPTYEQYF | - | TRBV6-5 | - | TRBJ2-7
TGCGCCAGCAGTGTGGCGGGAGGCACAGATACGCAGTATTTT | CASSVAGGTDTQYF | TRBD2 | TRBV10-1 | - | TRBJ2-3
TGCAGTGCTAGAGATCGTGGGACAACTCCCTACGAGCAGTACTTC | CSARDRGTTPYEQYF | - | TRBV20-1 | - | TRBJ2-7
TGTGCCAGCAGCGATACTAGCATGGAGACCCAGTACTTC | CASSDTSMETQYF | - | TRBV11-2 | - | TRBJ2-5
TGTGCCAGCAGCTTGGTTAGCGGGAGGCCCACCGGGGAGCTGTTTTTT | CASSLVSGRPTGELFF | TRBD2 | TRBV5-4 | - | TRBJ2-2
TGTGCCAGCAGTTTAGCGTTGCCAGGGAGTACTGAAGCTTTCTTT | CASSLALPGSTEAFF | - | TRBV12-3/TRBV12-4 | - | TRBJ1-1
TGCAGTGCTAGAGATTATGGCAGAACCGACGAGCAGTACTTC | CSARDYGRTDEQYF | - | TRBV20-1 | - | TRBJ2-7
TGTGCCAGCAGTGAATATCGGGGGATTAACACTGAAGCTTTCTTT | CASSEYRGINTEAFF | - | TRBV25-1 | - | TRBJ1-1
TGTGCCAGCAGCTGGTACAGGCCGCTAGGCTATGGCTACACCTTC | CASSWYRPLGYGYTF | - | TRBV5-4 | - | TRBJ1-2
TGTGCCAGCATGCGGGGCTATGGCTACACCTTC | CASMRGYGYTF | - | TRBV12-3/TRBV12-4 | - | TRBJ1-2
TGTGCCAGCAGCCCGAGGGACCGCAACACTGAAGCTTTCTTT | CASSPRDRNTEAFF | - | TRBV4-2 | - | TRBJ1-1
TGCGCCAGCAGCCAAGATAGGGCCGGTCCCAAACAGCATTTT | CASSQDRAGPKQHF | - | TRBV4-1 | few | TRBJ1-5
TGTGCTAGCAGCTCACTGACAGGAGAATCCGGAGAAGCTTTCTTT | CASSSLTGESGEAFF | - | TRBV7-7 | few | TRBJ1-1
TGTGCCAGCAGTGGAGGACAGGGAGGGTATGGCTACACCTTC | CASSGGQGGYGYTF | TRBD1 | TRBV2 | - | TRBJ1-2
TGTGCCACCAGTAGGTGGGGTAGCAATCAGCCCCAGCATTTT | CATSRWGSNQPQHF | - | TRBV24-1 | few | TRBJ1-5
TGTGCCAGCAGTGTCGGGGGCTGGGCTTTCTTT | CASSVGGWAFF | - | TRBV6-1 | few | TRBJ1-1
TGTGCCAGCACTCCGGTGTATACTGAAGCTTTCTTT | CASTPVYTEAFF | - | TRBV2 | - | TRBJ1-1